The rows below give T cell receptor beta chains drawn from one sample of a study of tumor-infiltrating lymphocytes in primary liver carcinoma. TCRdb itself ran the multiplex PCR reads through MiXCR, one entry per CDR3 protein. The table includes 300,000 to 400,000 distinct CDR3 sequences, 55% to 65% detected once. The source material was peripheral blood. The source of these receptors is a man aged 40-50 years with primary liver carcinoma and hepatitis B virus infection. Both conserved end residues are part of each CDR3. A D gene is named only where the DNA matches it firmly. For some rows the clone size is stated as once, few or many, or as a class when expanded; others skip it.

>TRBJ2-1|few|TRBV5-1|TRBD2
CASSLGWTSAPEQFF
TGCGCCAGCAGCTTAGGTTGGACTAGCGCCCCTGAGCAGTTCTTC
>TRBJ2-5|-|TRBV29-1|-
CSVDGQDAQYF
TGCAGCGTGGACGGCCAAGATGCCCAGTACTTC
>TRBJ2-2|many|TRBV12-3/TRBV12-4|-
CASSLREAGELFF
TGTGCCAGCAGTTTAAGAGAAGCCGGGGAGCTGTTTTTT
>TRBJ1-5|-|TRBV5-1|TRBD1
CASSLGQGAGPQHF
TGCGCCAGCAGCTTGGGACAGGGTGCGGGGCCCCAGCATTTT
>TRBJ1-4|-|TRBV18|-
CASSLNEKLFF
TGTGCCAGCTCACTTAATGAAAAACTGTTTTTT
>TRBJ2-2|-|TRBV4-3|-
CASSQDPGHPGELVF
TGCGCCAGCAGTCAAGATCCGGGACATCCCGGGGAGCTGGTTTTT
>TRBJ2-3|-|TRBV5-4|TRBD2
CASSGRAGGTDTQYF
TGTGCCAGCAGCGGGAGGGCAGGAGGCACAGATACGCAGTATTTT
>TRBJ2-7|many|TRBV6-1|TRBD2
CASSGGLANNYEQYF
TGTGCCAGCAGTGGGGGACTAGCGAACAACTACGAGCAGTACTTC
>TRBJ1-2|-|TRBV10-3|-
CAISEGGDRGYTF
TGTGCCATCAGTGAAGGGGGGGATCGCGGCTACACCTTC
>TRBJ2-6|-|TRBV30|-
CAWRLGRRGANVLTF
TGTGCCTGGAGATTGGGACGCCGGGGGGCCAACGTCCTGACTTTC
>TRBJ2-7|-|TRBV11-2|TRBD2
CASIYAGTRLYEQYF
TGTGCCAGCATCTACGCCGGGACTAGGCTCTACGAACAGTACTTC
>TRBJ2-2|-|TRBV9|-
CASSVASDDRGELFF
TGTGCCAGCAGCGTGGCTAGCGACGACAGAGGGGAGCTGTTTTTT
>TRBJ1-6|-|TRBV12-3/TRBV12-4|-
CASSFRRGISPLHF
TGTGCCAGCAGTTTCAGACGGGGGATCTCACCCCTCCACTTT
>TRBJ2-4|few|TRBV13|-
CASSSVGAKNIQYF
TGTGCCAGCAGCTCAGTGGGGGCCAAAAACATTCAGTACTTC
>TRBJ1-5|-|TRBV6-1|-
CASKLGGWGNQPQHF
TGTGCCAGCAAACTTGGGGGCTGGGGCAATCAGCCCCAGCATTTT
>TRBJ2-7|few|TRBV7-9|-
CASSLEENEQYF
TGTGCCAGCAGCTTAGAAGAAAACGAGCAGTACTTC
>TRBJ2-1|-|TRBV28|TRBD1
CGSSTKGQGGSGEQFF
TGTGGCAGCAGTACCAAGGGACAGGGTGGTTCTGGTGAGCAGTTCTTC
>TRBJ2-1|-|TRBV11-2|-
CASTSPWGVFYNEQFF
TGTGCCAGCACCTCCCCCTGGGGGGTTTTCTACAATGAGCAGTTCTTC
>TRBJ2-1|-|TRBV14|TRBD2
CAGSQTSGTSFYNEQFF
TGTGCCGGCAGCCAGACCTCCGGGACTAGCTTCTACAATGAGCAGTTCTTC
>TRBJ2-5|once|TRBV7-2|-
CASSLGLRVETQYF
TGCGCCAGCAGCCTCGGACTGAGGGTGGAGACCCAGTACTTC
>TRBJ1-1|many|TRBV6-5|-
CASSLGQFMNTEAFF
TGTGCCAGCAGTTTAGGACAGTTCATGAACACTGAAGCTTTCTTT
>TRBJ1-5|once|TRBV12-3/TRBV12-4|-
CANSPGAGAGQPQHF
TGTGCTAATAGCCCAGGGGCAGGGGCTGGGCAGCCCCAGCATTTT
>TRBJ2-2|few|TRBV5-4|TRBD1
CASSRPDRAGGELFF
TGTGCCAGCAGCCGTCCGGACAGGGCGGGCGGGGAGCTGTTTTTT
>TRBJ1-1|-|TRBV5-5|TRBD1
CASSKTGVNAEAFF
TGTGCCAGCAGCAAAACAGGGGTGAACGCTGAAGCTTTCTTT
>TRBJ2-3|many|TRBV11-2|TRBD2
CASSLDQVSGRTDTQYF
TGTGCCAGCAGCTTAGATCAGGTTAGCGGGCGCACAGATACGCAGTATTTT
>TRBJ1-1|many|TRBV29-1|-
CSVEGHSNTEAFF
TGCAGCGTTGAGGGACACTCGAACACTGAAGCTTTCTTT
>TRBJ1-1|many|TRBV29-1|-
CSVRWGATEAFF
TGCAGCGTTCGATGGGGCGCGACTGAAGCTTTCTTT
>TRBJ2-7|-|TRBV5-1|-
CASSLEGALWHEQYF
TGCGCCAGCAGCTTGGAGGGAGCCCTCTGGCACGAGCAGTACTTC
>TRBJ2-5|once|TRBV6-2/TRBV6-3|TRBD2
CASSYPRLAGASGEAQYF
TGTGCCAGCAGTTACCCTCGTCTAGCGGGAGCCTCCGGGGAGGCCCAATACTTC
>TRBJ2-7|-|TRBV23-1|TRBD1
CASSQHDRGYYEQYF
TGCGCCAGCAGTCAACATGACAGGGGGTACTACGAGCAGTACTTC
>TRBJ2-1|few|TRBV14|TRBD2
CASSLRRTSGMYNEQFF
TGTGCCAGCAGCCTGCGGCGGACTAGCGGGATGTACAATGAGCAGTTCTTC
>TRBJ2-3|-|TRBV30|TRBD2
CACLTSGTTDTQNF
TGTGCCTGCCTTACTAGCGGGACTACAGATACGCAGAATTTT
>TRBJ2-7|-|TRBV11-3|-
CASSLGSTPGTEQYF
TGTGCCAGCAGTCTCGGGTCAACCCCCGGTACCGAGCAGTACTTC
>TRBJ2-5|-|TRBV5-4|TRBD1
CANSERQGAETQYF
TGTGCCAACAGCGAAAGACAGGGGGCGGAGACCCAGTACTTC
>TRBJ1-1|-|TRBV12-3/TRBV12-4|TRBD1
CAGTRTGRPEAFF
TGTGCCGGCACCCGGACAGGGCGCCCTGAAGCTTTCTTT
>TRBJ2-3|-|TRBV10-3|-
CAISESGQFADTQYF
TGTGCCATCAGTGAGTCTGGTCAGTTCGCAGATACGCAGTATTTT
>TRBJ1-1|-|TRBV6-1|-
CTSSPRTGINTEAFF
TGTACCAGCAGTCCCCGGACGGGCATAAACACTGAAGCTTTCTTT
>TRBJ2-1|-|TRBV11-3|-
CASSQDGGSEQFF
TGTGCCAGCAGCCAAGATGGAGGTAGCGAGCAGTTCTTC
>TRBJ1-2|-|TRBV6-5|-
CSSSLDGLGYTF
TGTTCCAGCAGTTTGGACGGACTGGGCTACACCTTC
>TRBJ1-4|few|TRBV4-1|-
CASSQDPGGVEKLFF
TGCGCCAGCAGCCAAGATCCGGGGGGCGTTGAAAAACTGTTTTTT
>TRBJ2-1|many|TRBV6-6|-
CASSYLGNEQFF
TGTGCCAGCAGTTACCTTGGTAATGAGCAGTTCTTC
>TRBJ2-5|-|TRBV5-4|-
CASSNSKGGGETQYF
TGTGCCAGCAGCAATTCAAAGGGAGGAGGAGAGACCCAGTACTTC
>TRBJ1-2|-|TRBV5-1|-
CVSSLWGAGDGYTF
TGCGTCAGCAGCTTGTGGGGCGCCGGGGATGGCTACACCTTC
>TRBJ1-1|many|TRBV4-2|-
CASSQGGLNTEAFF
TGTGCCAGCAGCCAAGGCGGGTTGAACACTGAAGCTTTCTTT
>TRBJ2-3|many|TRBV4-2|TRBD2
CASSQLAGMGTDTQYF
TGTGCCAGCAGCCAACTAGCGGGAATGGGCACAGATACGCAGTATTTT
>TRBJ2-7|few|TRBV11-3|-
CASCLEPKQYF
TGTGCCAGCTGCTTAGAACCTAAGCAGTACTTC
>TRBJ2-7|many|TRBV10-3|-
CAIRIDSTYEQYF
TGTGCCATCAGGATCGACAGCACCTACGAGCAGTACTTC
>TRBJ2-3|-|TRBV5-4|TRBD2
CASSLAGVGNTQYF
TGTGCCAGCAGCTTAGCGGGAGTCGGGAATACGCAGTATTTT
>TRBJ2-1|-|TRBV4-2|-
CASSQDHSRYNGQFF
TGTGCCAGCAGCCAAGATCACTCTCGCTACAATGGGCAGTTCTTC
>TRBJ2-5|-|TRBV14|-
CASSHSETQYF
TGTGCCAGCAGCCATTCAGAGACCCAGTACTTC
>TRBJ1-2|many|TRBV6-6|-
CASSGDGTGGYGYTF
TGTGCCAGCAGTGGGGACGGGACCGGCGGCTATGGCTACACCTTC
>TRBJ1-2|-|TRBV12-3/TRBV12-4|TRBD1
CASSLTRDRDSYAF
TGTGCCAGCAGTTTAACACGGGACAGGGATAGCTACGCCTTC
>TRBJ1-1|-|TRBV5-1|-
CASSSDPGGTEAFF
TGCGCCAGCAGCTCGGACCCCGGGGGCACTGAAGCTTTCTTT
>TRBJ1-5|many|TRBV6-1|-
CASSEARGQPQHF
TGTGCCAGCAGTGAAGCTAGGGGACAGCCCCAGCATTTT
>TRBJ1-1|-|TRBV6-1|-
CASSGQGTTEAFF
TGTGCCAGCAGTGGCCAGGGAACAACTGAAGCTTTCTTT